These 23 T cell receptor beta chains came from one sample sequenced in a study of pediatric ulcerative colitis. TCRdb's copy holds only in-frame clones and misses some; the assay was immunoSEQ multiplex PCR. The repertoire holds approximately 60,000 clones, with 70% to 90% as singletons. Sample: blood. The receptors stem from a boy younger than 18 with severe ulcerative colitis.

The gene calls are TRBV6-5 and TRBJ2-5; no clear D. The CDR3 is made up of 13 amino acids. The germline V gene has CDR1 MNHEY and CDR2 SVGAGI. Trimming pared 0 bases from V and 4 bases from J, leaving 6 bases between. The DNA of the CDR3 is TGTGCCAGCAGTTACTCGAGTGGAGAGACCCAGTACTTC. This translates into CASSYSSGETQYF.

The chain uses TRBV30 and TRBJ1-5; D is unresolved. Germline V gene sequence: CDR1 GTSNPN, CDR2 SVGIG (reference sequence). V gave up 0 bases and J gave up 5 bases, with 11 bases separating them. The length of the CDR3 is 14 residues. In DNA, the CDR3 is TGTGCCTGGAGTGTGTTGTCCCGAGATCAGCCCCAGCATTTT. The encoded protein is CAWSVLSRDQPQHF.

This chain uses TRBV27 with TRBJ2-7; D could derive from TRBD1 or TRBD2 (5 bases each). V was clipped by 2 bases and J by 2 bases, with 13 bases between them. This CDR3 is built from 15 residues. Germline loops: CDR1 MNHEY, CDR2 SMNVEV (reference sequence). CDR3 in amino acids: CASSLGGLAPYEQYF. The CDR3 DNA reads TGTGCCAGCAGTTTAGGGGGATTGGCCCCCTACGAGCAGTACTTC.

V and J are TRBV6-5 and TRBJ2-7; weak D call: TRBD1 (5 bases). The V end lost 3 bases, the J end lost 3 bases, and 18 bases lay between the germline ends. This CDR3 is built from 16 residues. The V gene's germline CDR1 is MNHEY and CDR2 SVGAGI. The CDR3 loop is CASSYGNVKGNYEQYF. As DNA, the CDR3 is TGTGCCAGCAGTTATGGGAACGTGAAGGGGAACTACGAGCAGTACTTC.

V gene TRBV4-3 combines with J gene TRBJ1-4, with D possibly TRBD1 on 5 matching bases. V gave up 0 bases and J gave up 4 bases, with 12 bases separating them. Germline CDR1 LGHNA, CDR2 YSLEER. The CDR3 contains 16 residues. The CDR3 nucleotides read TGCGCCAGCAGCCAAGAACTCGCCAGGGTTAATGAAAAACTGTTTTTT. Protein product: CASSQELARVNEKLFF.

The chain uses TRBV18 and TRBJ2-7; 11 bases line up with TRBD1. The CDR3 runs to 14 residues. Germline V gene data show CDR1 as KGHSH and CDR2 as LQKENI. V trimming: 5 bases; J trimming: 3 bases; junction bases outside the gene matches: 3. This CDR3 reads CASSSGTGGYEQYF. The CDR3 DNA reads TGTGCCAGCTCAAGCGGGACAGGGGGCTACGAGCAGTACTTC.

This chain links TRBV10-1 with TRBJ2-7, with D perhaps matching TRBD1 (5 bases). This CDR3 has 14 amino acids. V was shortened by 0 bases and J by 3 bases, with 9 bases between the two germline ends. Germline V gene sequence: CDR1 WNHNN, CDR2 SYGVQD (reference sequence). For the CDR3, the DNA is TGCGCCAGCAGTGAGTCTGGCAGGGACTACGAGCAGTACTTC. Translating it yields CASSESGRDYEQYF.

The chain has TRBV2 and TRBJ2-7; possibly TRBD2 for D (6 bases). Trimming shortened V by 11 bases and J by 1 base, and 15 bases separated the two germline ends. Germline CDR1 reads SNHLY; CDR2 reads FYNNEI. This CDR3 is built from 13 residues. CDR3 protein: CALVVGGSYEQYF. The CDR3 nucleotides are TGTGCCTTGGTCGTCGGAGGGTCCTACGAGCAGTACTTC.

Here the CDR3 reads CASNRGDSYEQYF. In DNA, the CDR3 is TGCGCCAGCAACAGGGGAGACTCCTACGAGCAGTACTTC. V usage is TRBV5-1 and J usage is TRBJ2-7; 7 bases align to TRBD1. V shed 6 bases and J 0 bases; nucleotides not matched to a gene: 3. Germline loops: CDR1 SGHRS, CDR2 YFSETQ. The CDR3 sequence is 13 residues long.

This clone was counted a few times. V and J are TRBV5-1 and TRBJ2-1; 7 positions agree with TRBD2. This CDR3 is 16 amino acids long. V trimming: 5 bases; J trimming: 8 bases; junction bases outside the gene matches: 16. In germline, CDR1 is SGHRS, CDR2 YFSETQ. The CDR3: CASRGRETVRFDEQFF. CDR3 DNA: TGCGCCAGCAGGGGGCGGGAGACTGTGAGATTCGATGAGCAGTTCTTC.

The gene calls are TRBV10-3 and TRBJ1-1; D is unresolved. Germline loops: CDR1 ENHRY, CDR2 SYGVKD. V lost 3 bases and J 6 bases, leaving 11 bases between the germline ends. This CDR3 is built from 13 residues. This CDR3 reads CAISDTEGSEAFF. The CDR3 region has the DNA TGTGCCATCAGTGACACCGAGGGCTCTGAAGCTTTCTTT.

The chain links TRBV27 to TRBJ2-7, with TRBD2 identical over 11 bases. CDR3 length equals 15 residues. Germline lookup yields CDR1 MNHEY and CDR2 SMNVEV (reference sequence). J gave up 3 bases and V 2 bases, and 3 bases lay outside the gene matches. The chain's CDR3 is CASSLQTSGIYEQYF. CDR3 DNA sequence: TGTGCCAGCAGTTTACAGACTAGCGGGATCTACGAGCAGTACTTC.

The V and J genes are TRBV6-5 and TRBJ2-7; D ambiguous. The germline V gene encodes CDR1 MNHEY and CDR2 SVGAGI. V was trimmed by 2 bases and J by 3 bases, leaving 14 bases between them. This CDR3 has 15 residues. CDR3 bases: TGTGCCAGCAGTTACAATGGTGACGGCAGCTACGAGCAGTACTTC. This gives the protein CASSYNGDGSYEQYF.

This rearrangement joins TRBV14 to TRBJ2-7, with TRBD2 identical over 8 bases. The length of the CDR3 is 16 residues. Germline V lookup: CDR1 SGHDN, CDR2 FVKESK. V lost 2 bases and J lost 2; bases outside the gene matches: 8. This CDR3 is CASSQTQGLAPYEQYF. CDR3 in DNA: TGTGCCAGCAGCCAAACCCAAGGACTAGCCCCCTACGAGCAGTACTTC.

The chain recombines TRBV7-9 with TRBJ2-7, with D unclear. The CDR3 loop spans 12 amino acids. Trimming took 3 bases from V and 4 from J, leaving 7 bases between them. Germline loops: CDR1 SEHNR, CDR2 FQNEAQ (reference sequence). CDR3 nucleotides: TGTGCCAGCAGCTTTGGGGATTACGAGCAGTACTTC. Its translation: CASSFGDYEQYF.

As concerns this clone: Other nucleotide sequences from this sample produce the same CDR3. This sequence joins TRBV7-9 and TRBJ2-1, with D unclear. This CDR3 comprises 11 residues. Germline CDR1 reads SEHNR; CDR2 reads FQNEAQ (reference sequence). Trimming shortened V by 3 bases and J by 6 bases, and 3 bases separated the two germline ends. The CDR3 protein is CASSFSNEQFF. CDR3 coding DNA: TGTGCCAGCAGCTTTAGCAATGAGCAGTTCTTC.

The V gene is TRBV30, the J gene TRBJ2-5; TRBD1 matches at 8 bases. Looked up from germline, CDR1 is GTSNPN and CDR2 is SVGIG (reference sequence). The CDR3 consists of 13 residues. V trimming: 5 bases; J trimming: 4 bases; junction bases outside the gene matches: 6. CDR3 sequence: CAWATGAIETQYF. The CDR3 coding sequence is TGTGCCTGGGCGACAGGGGCTATAGAGACCCAGTACTTC.

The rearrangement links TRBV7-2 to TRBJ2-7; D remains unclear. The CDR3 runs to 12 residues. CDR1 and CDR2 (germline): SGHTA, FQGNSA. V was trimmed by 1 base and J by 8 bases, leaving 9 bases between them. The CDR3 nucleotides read TGTGCCAGCAGCTTAGATCGCCTGAAGCAGTACTTC. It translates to CASSLDRLKQYF.

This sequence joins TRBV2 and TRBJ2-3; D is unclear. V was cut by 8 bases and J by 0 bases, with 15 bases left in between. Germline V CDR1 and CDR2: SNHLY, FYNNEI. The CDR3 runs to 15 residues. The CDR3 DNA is TGTGCCAGCGATCGGGTCGTAGCTAGCACAGATACGCAGTATTTT. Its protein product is CASDRVVASTDTQYF.

The CDR3 protein is CASSSYTAEQFF. The CDR3 nucleotides read TGTGCCAGCAGTTCATATACAGCGGAGCAGTTCTTC. The rearrangement links TRBV27 to TRBJ2-1, with no clear D. This CDR3 comprises 12 residues. The germline gives CDR1 MNHEY, CDR2 SMNVEV (reference sequence). V lost 4 bases and J lost 10, with 11 bases in between.

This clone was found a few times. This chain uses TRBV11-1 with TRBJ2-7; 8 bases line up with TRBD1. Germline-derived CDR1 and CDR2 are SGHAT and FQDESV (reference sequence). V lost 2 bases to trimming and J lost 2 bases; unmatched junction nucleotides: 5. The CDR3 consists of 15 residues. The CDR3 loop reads CASSLIRDRTYEQYF. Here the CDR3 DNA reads TGTGCCAGCAGCTTAATTAGGGACAGGACCTACGAGCAGTACTTC.

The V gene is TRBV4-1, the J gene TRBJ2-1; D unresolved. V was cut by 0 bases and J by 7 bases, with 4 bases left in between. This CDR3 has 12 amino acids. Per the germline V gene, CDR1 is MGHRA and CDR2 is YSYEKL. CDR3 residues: CASSQDGNEQFF. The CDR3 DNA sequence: TGCGCCAGCAGCCAAGATGGTAATGAGCAGTTCTTC.

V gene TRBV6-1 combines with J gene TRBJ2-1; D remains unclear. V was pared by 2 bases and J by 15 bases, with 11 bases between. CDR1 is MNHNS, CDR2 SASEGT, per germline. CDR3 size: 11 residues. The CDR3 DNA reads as TGTGCCAGCAGTGAATCCAGGTTACGGTTCTTC. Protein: CASSESRLRFF.